The sequence of this T cell receptor (beta chain) was determined in a study of T cells in Graves' hyperthyroidism and ophthalmopathy. Each person with ophthalmopathy scored at least 3 on the Clinical Activity Score, reached NOSPECS grade 4 or higher, and had been ill under 3 months. There were TCR beta CDR3 regions amplified from RNA transcripts. TCR CDR3 underwent first-round RT-PCR with the HTBI primer set. One entry per CDR3 protein, called by TCRdb with MiXCR from the multiplex PCR reads. The sample consists of 350,000 to 400,000 distinct CDR3 sequences, less than 20% of them appearing once. From germline, CDR1 is DFQATT and CDR2 SNEGSKA (reference sequence). This CDR3 comprises 12 residues. V was cut by 3 bases and J by 2 bases, with 8 bases left in between.

This chain joins TRBV20-1 and TRBJ2-7; D gene unclear. The sequencing sample was made of blood. This clonotype originated in a man between 18 and 29 years old with Graves' ophthalmopathy. The CDR3 nucleotides read TGCAGTGCTAGGTGGCAGACCTACGAGCAGTACTTC. Encoded protein: CSARWQTYEQYF.